This record looks at one T cell receptor (beta chain) sequence and its context. Per the authors' pipeline: Reference gene primer amplification gave nucleated cell count estimates. Some clones are missing from TCRdb's copy, which holds only in-frame ones; the method was immunoSEQ multiplex PCR. V and J calls and clone size are as listed in that table; D and trimming were resolved from the DNA. The table includes about 150,000 clones, about 90% detected once. The CDR3 loop spans 15 amino acids. CDR1 is SEHNR and CDR2 is FQNEAQ in the germline V gene (reference sequence). V lost 4 bases and J lost 1, with 14 bases in between. This sample was included in a study of blood T cell repertoires in COVID-19. Study-wide background: Sites in the United States, Italy and Spain provided acute and convalescent COVID-19 samples. PBMCs, B-cell-depleted T cells, or T cells were the source of the cDNA or gDNA that made up the material.

The specimen sequenced was peripheral blood. The clonotype originates from a man over 45 with acute or convalescent COVID-19. J is TRBJ2-7 and V is TRBV7-9, with a possible D match to TRBD2 (6 bases). For the CDR3, the DNA is TGTGCCAGCAGCTCACCGGGACTTCATTCCTACGAGCAGTACTTC. Its protein is CASSSPGLHSYEQYF.